What follows are 24 T cell receptor beta chains derived from one specimen sequenced in a study of circulating CD8 cells and anti-PD-1 response in melanoma. Sorting of live CD3+CD8+TCRalphabeta+ cells by PD-1 and/or TIGIT gave four subsets. TCR libraries were prepared from approximately 15 ng of total RNA with the QIAseq Immune Repertoire TCR panel. Each CDR3 protein gets one entry after TCRdb re-called the reads with MiXCR. The repertoire has over a thousand distinct CDR3 sequences, less than 11% of them found once; the top ten carry approximately 14%. The material sequenced was CD8+ T cells from PBMCs, taken at baseline or after one month of anti-PD-1 therapy (not recorded which). The receptors derive from a human donor with melanoma.

Sample share makes this clonotype medium-sized. The chain carries TRBV4-3 and TRBJ2-1, with 12 bases fitting TRBD2. V was clipped by 0 bases and J by 9 bases; unmatched bases: 3. The CDR3 sequence is 15 residues long. Per germline, CDR1 LGHNA and CDR2 YSLEER. The CDR3 here is CASSQEELAGGEQFF. The CDR3 DNA sequence: TGCGCCAGCAGCCAAGAGGAACTAGCGGGGGGTGAGCAGTTCTTC.

By sample share, this clonotype is medium-sized. The chain links TRBV19 to TRBJ2-1; D is possibly TRBD2 (5 bases). Trimming stripped 1 base from V and 4 bases from J, with 17 bases between. The CDR3 length is 17 residues. CDR1 and CDR2 from the germline V gene are LNHDA and SQIVND (reference sequence). The CDR3 nucleotides read TGTGCCAGTAGTATAGTCCTACTAGGAGATCGGTACAATGAGCAGTTCTTC. Its translation: CASSIVLLGDRYNEQFF.

This clonotype was found a few times. The chain carries TRBV28 and TRBJ2-5, with D perhaps being TRBD1 or TRBD2 (6 bases each). The germline CDR1 and CDR2 sequences are MDHEN and SYDVKM. CDR3 length: 15 residues. V was trimmed by 5 bases and J by 1 base, leaving 14 bases between them. CDR3 amino acids: CASSIEWGAQETQYF. The DNA of the CDR3 is TGTGCCAGCAGTATTGAATGGGGGGCCCAAGAGACCCAGTACTTC.

In its sample, this clonotype was seen a few times. The chain combines TRBV7-8 with TRBJ1-2; D perhaps matches TRBD1 (6 bases). CDR1 SGHVS and CDR2 FQNEAQ come from the germline V gene. V was pared by 2 bases and J by 6 bases, with 16 bases between. This CDR3 region has 15 residues. As DNA, the CDR3 is TGTGCCAGCAGCTTACTACAGGGCCCATCGCATGGCTACACCTTC. This gives the protein CASSLLQGPSHGYTF.

In its sample, this clonotype is medium-sized. This chain links TRBV25-1 with TRBJ2-1; possibly TRBD2 for D (5 bases). V shed 5 bases and J shed 6 bases, with 11 bases lying between them. Per the germline V gene, CDR1 is MGHDK and CDR2 is SYGVNS. CDR3 length: 13 amino acids. The CDR3 DNA follows: TGTGCCAGCAGTTGGGCAGCGGCCAATGAGCAGTTCTTC. It translates to CASSWAAANEQFF. The full variable domain, rest sourced from reference TRBV25-1 and TRBJ2-1, is EADIYQTPRYLVIGTGKKITLECSQTMGHDKMYWYQQDPGMELHLIHYSYGVNSTEKGDLSSESTVSRIRTEHFPLTLESARPSHTSQYLCASSWAAANEQFFGPGTRLTVL.

This clonotype is medium-sized (0.01 to 0.1%) by share. The gene calls are TRBV12-3 or TRBV12-4 and TRBJ2-3; the D gene is possibly TRBD2 (7 bases). The CDR3 spans 16 residues. Deletions cut 1 base from V and 2 bases from J, with 13 bases between. In DNA, the CDR3 is TGTGCCAGCAGTTTAGTGGGGGGGGCCGACACAGATACGCAGTATTTT. This encodes CASSLVGGADTDTQYF.

By share, this clonotype ranks as medium-sized. The chain carries TRBV27 and TRBJ2-7; TRBD2 agrees at 10 bases. The CDR3 runs to 16 residues. V lost 7 bases to trimming and J lost 7 bases; unmatched junction nucleotides: 16. CDR1 is MNHEY, CDR2 SMNVEV, per germline (reference sequence). The CDR3 region is CASTARGLAGVEEQYF. CDR3 in DNA: TGTGCCAGCACCGCAAGGGGTCTAGCGGGAGTCGAGGAGCAGTACTTC.

This clonotype is labeled as large (0.1 to 1%). The rearrangement joins TRBV7-8 to TRBJ2-1; D gene uncertain. With 0 bases removed from V and 4 bases from J, the gap between germline ends came to 4 bases. CDR3 length equals 13 residues. The germline V gene encodes CDR1 SGHVS and CDR2 FQNEAQ. The CDR3 spells CASSLAAYNEQFF. CDR3 nucleotides: TGTGCCAGCAGCTTAGCTGCGTACAATGAGCAGTTCTTC.

In this sample, this clonotype turned up a few times. The chain employs TRBV19 and TRBJ2-2; D is unclear. Trimming took off 5 bases at V and 2 bases at J, with 12 bases between the two ends. Germline CDR1 and CDR2: LNHDA and SQIVND (reference sequence). CDR3 length equals 15 residues. CDR3 DNA sequence: TGTGCCAGTAGTCCCCCGGACGGTAACACCGGGGAGCTGTTTTTT. Its protein product is CASSPPDGNTGELFF.

In its sample, this clonotype ranks as medium-sized. The chain's CDR3 is CATVRSRSVGEFMNTEAFF. The CDR3 region has the DNA TGTGCCACCGTCAGATCAAGGTCGGTCGGGGAATTTATGAACACTGAAGCTTTCTTT. This chain uses TRBV21-1 with TRBJ1-1. TRBV21-1 is a listed pseudogene. The CDR3 runs 19 residues.

By share, this clonotype ranks as large. The chain employs TRBV7-3 and TRBJ2-3, with 13 bases lining up with TRBD2. CDR3 length: 15 residues. Germline lookup yields CDR1 SGHTA and CDR2 FQGTGA. The ends lost 5 bases at V and 5 bases at J; junction bases unmatched: 4. CDR3 residues: CASSTSGGALDTQYF. CDR3 bases: TGTGCCAGCAGCACTAGCGGGGGGGCCCTAGATACGCAGTATTTT. The complete variable domain, with remaining parts taken from reference TRBV7-3 and TRBJ2-3, reads GAGVSQTPSNKVTEKGKYVELRCDPISGHTALYWYRQSLGQGPEFLIYFQGTGAADDSGLPNDRFFAVRPEGSVSTLKIQRTERGDSAVYLCASSTSGGALDTQYFGPGTRLTVL.

This clonotype ranks as large (0.1 to 1%). The J gene is TRBJ2-6, the V gene TRBV12-5, with 8 bases fitting TRBD1. Germline V lookup: CDR1 LGHNT, CDR2 FRNRAP. The length of the CDR3 is 18 residues. V dropped 7 bases and J dropped 2; count of bases not matched to a gene: 13. This CDR3 reads CASALGQGRNAGANVLTF. The CDR3 DNA is TGTGCTAGTGCTCTTGGACAGGGAAGGAACGCTGGGGCCAACGTCCTGACTTTC.

About this clonotype: Possible read error: a much larger clone is one base away. The chain links TRBV21-1 to TRBJ1-1. TRBV21-1 is reported as a pseudogene. CDR3 length: 12 residues. The CDR3 region has the DNA TGTGCCAGCAGCAAGGAGTACACTGGAGCTTTCTTT. It yields the protein CASSKEYTGAFF.

This clonotype was detected only a few times. A junction boundary mismatches the germline segment, possibly from a read error. The gene calls are TRBV27 and TRBJ2-7; TRBD1 aligns across 7 bases. Germline V gene sequence: CDR1 MNHEY, CDR2 SMNVEV (reference sequence). This CDR3 has 15 amino acids. The CDR3 DNA sequence: TGTGCCAGCAGACCGAGGGACAGACTTAACTACGAGCTGTACTTC. It translates to CASRPRDRLNYELYF.

This clonotype is classed as large. The chain employs TRBV29-1 and TRBJ2-7, with D unclear. CDR3 size: 13 residues. V lost 5 bases to trimming and J lost 2 bases, with 13 bases between them. Germline CDR1 and CDR2: SQVTM and ANQGSEA. The CDR3 loop is CSVLRNSPYEQYF. Written as DNA, the CDR3 is TGCAGCGTTCTCCGGAACAGCCCCTACGAGCAGTACTTC.

This clonotype is labeled medium-sized. The J gene is TRBJ2-7, the V gene TRBV27, with D tentatively TRBD1 or TRBD2 (5 bases each). The germline V gene has CDR1 MNHEY and CDR2 SMNVEV (reference sequence). The CDR3 has 13 amino acids. V lost 8 bases and J 3 bases, leaving 14 bases between the germline ends. CDR3 bases: TGTGCCAGCGGGGACGGACCCCACTACGAGCAGTACTTC. It is translated as CASGDGPHYEQYF.

By sample share, this clonotype is medium-sized. The gene calls are TRBV19 and TRBJ2-3; 12 positions agree with TRBD2. The CDR3 has 17 residues. J gave up 3 bases and V 1 base, and 5 bases lay outside the gene matches. Germline V gives CDR1 LNHDA, CDR2 SQIVND (reference sequence). CDR3 in DNA: TGTGCCAGTAGTATAGTTCTAGCGGGGGGGCCTACAGATACGCAGTATTTT. Residues: CASSIVLAGGPTDTQYF.

This chain uses TRBV11-3 with TRBJ2-7; D uncertain. The V end lost 3 bases, the J end lost 7 bases, and 13 bases lay between the germline ends. The CDR3 contains 13 residues. The V gene's germline CDR1 is SGHNT and CDR2 YENEEA. CDR3 residues: CASSLSAKWEQYF. For the CDR3, the DNA is TGTGCCAGCAGCTTGAGCGCTAAGTGGGAGCAGTACTTC.

Only a few counts were recorded for this clonotype. A much larger clone differs by one base, so this may be a read error. The conserved phenylalanine or tryptophan is not found at the CDR3 terminus, so this likely reflects a read error. The chain couples TRBV12-3 or TRBV12-4 to TRBJ2-1; the D is unclear. Trimming pared 3 bases from V and 4 bases from J, leaving 4 bases between. This CDR3 spans 12 amino acids. DNA for the CDR3: TGTGCCAGCAGTTTTATTTACAATGAGCAGTTCCTC. This encodes CASSFIYNEQFL.

This clonotype is termed medium-sized. This sequence joins TRBV7-2 and TRBJ2-7; 8 bases line up with TRBD2. This CDR3 has 14 amino acids. V dropped 5 bases and J dropped 1; count of bases not matched to a gene: 4. CDR1 is SGHTA, CDR2 FQGNSA, per germline. The CDR3 sequence: CASSTRGASYEQYF. The CDR3 DNA sequence: TGTGCCAGCAGCACGCGGGGGGCGTCCTACGAGCAGTACTTC.

Sample share makes this clonotype large. This sequence joins TRBV27 and TRBJ1-1; TRBD1 matches at 7 bases. V was pared by 0 bases and J by 7 bases, with 5 bases of the junction left unmatched. The CDR3 length is 14 residues. Germline-derived CDR1 and CDR2 are MNHEY and SMNVEV (reference sequence). The CDR3 reads CASSLSGGTDEAFF. The CDR3 DNA reads TGTGCCAGCAGTTTATCGGGGGGGACAGATGAAGCTTTCTTT.

This clonotype was seen a handful of times. One end of the junction is discordant with germline, which a read error may explain. The chain joins TRBV27 to TRBJ2-7; D ambiguous. The CDR3 covers 9 residues. Germline loops: CDR1 MNHEY, CDR2 SMNVEV (reference sequence). Here the CDR3 DNA reads TGTGCCAGCGGCTACAAGCAGTACTTC. As protein: CASGYKQYF.

As to this clonotype: A much larger clone differs by one base, so this may be a read error. This chain uses TRBV19 with TRBJ1-1; no clear D gene. Germline V CDR1 and CDR2: LNHDA, SQIVND (reference sequence). The V gene lost 10 bases and the J gene lost 7 bases, with 16 bases spanning the gap. This CDR3 is built from 12 residues. CDR3 sequence reads: CATRPGGNEAFF. In nucleotides, the CDR3 is TGTGCCACCCGACCGGGAGGCAATGAAGCTTTCTTT.

This chain joins TRBV28 and TRBJ2-7; D possibly uses TRBD1 or TRBD2 (6 bases each). The V end was cut by 10 bases, the J end by 6 bases, with 19 bases between. Germline V CDR1 and CDR2: MDHEN, SYDVKM. This CDR3 is 13 amino acids long. DNA of the CDR3: TGTGCCACCACCAGCCGGGGGCGGCCCGAGCAGTACTTC. As protein: CATTSRGRPEQYF.